Listed here are 21 T cell receptor beta chains from one sample, sequenced in a study of shared clonotypes between healthy human individuals. TCRdb keeps only in-frame clones here, not all; method: immunoSEQ multiplex PCR. The sample holds about 360,000 clones; around 79% are singletons and the top ten take more than 9%. Material: memory CD4+ T cells sorted from blood. Subset noted: CD45RA-negative fraction. The receptors originated from a man aged 25 to 45 in good health.

This clone was observed a handful of times. This chain uses TRBV5-4 with TRBJ1-1, with D hard to call. V lost 0 bases and J 1 base, leaving 10 bases between the germline ends. This CDR3 has 15 residues. The germline gives CDR1 SGHNT, CDR2 YYREEE (reference sequence). This CDR3 is CASSLGGVGNTEAFF. As DNA, the CDR3 is TGTGCCAGCAGCTTGGGCGGGGTTGGGAACACTGAAGCTTTCTTT. Looking up the rest from reference TRBV5-4 and TRBJ1-1 gives the full variable domain: ETGVTQSPTHLIKTRGQQVTLRCSSQSGHNTVSWYQQALGQGPQFIFQYYREEENGRGNFPPRFSGLQFPNYSSELNVNALELDDSALYLCASSLGGVGNTEAFFGQGTRLTVV.

J is TRBJ2-5 and V is TRBV9, with TRBD2 matching 11 bases. The CDR3 covers 16 residues. The germline V gene encodes CDR1 SGDLS and CDR2 YYNGEE. V dropped 3 bases and J dropped 2; count of bases not matched to a gene: 6. CDR3 in DNA: TGTGCCAGCAGCGCACTAGCGGGAGTAATGCAAGAGACCCAGTACTTC. This codes for CASSALAGVMQETQYF. The full variable domain, rest sourced from reference TRBV9 and TRBJ2-5, is DSGVTQTPKHLITATGQRVTLRCSPRSGDLSVYWYQQSLDQGLQFLIQYYNGEERAKGNILERFSAQQFPDLHSELNLSSLELGDSALYFCASSALAGVMQETQYFGPGTRLLVL.

This sequence joins TRBV4-3 and TRBJ2-1; 10 bases are shared with TRBD2. V lost 0 bases and J lost 10; bases outside the gene matches: 6. Germline loops: CDR1 LGHNA, CDR2 YSLEER. The CDR3 length is 15 residues. Here the CDR3 DNA reads TGCGCCAGCAGCCAAGATCGAGCGGGAGGGTGGGAGCAGTTCTTC. This gives the protein CASSQDRAGGWEQFF.

The chain uses TRBV6-5 and TRBJ2-1; D not certain. CDR1 MNHEY and CDR2 SVGAGI come from the germline V gene. Trimming cost V 0 bases and J 0 bases, with 9 bases left between them. The CDR3 extends over 16 amino acids. CDR3 sequence reads: CASSYSWAISYNEQFF. The DNA of the CDR3 is TGTGCCAGCAGTTACTCGTGGGCTATCTCCTACAATGAGCAGTTCTTC.

This chain uses TRBV18 with TRBJ2-1; D is uncertain. Trimming stripped 0 bases from V and 5 bases from J, with 8 bases between. There are 14 residues in the CDR3. CDR1 and CDR2 from the germline V gene are KGHSH and LQKENI. CDR3 loop: CASSPPGRHNEQFF. The CDR3 DNA follows: TGTGCCAGCTCACCACCAGGTAGGCACAATGAGCAGTTCTTC.

Concerning this clone itself: This may be a read error: a much more frequent sequence differs by one nucleotide. V and J are TRBV10-3 and TRBJ2-2; a possible D gene is TRBD1 (6 bases). Germline loops: CDR1 ENHRY, CDR2 SYGVKD. V was clipped by 0 bases and J by 6 bases, with 17 bases between them. This CDR3 is 17 amino acids long. CDR3 bases: TGTGCCATCAGTGAGTCGCCAAACAGGGTGGGCGCCGGGGAGCTGTTTTTT. Protein: CAISESPNRVGAGELFF.

V is TRBV9 and J is TRBJ2-2, with no clear D. CDR1 is SGDLS and CDR2 is YYNGEE in the germline V gene. With 1 base removed from V and 4 bases from J, the gap between germline ends came to 5 bases. This CDR3 region has 13 residues. The DNA of the CDR3 is TGTGCCAGCAGCGTATCGGTCACCGGGGAGCTGTTTTTT. Translated, it gives CASSVSVTGELFF.

This chain uses TRBV28 with TRBJ1-5; D uncertain. The CDR3 length is 15 residues. Germline V lookup: CDR1 MDHEN, CDR2 SYDVKM. V was pared by 6 bases and J by 0 bases, with 12 bases between. The CDR3 nucleotides read TGTGCCAGCAGCGCTCAGTCGTTTAGCAATCAGCCCCAGCATTTT. It codes for CASSAQSFSNQPQHF.

V usage is TRBV19 and J usage is TRBJ2-7; 9 positions agree with TRBD1. The germline V gene encodes CDR1 LNHDA and CDR2 SQIVND (reference sequence). Trimming cost V 9 bases and J 0 bases; bases outside gene matches: 6. This CDR3 has 14 amino acids. The CDR3 spells CASAGTGNSYEQYF. The CDR3 region has the DNA TGTGCCAGCGCCGGGACAGGGAACTCCTACGAGCAGTACTTC.

This clone was observed once. The V gene is TRBV18, the J gene TRBJ1-1; 7 bases agree with TRBD1. The CDR3 contains 14 residues. Germline-derived CDR1 and CDR2 are KGHSH and LQKENI. V was pared by 5 bases and J by 4 bases, with 7 bases of the junction left unmatched. CDR3 sequence: CASSDLTGATEAFF. CDR3 in DNA: TGTGCCAGCTCAGATTTAACAGGGGCCACTGAAGCTTTCTTT.

This clone was seen only a few times. The chain is built from TRBV28 and TRBJ1-4; tentative D call: TRBD1 (5 bases). V was clipped by 3 bases and J by 5 bases, with 13 bases between them. This CDR3 has 15 amino acids. Germline V gene sequence: CDR1 MDHEN, CDR2 SYDVKM. The CDR3 DNA reads as TGTGCCAGCAGTTTCCCCCAGGGAGGGAATGAAAAACTGTTTTTT. Its protein product is CASSFPQGGNEKLFF.

The chain recombines TRBV18 with TRBJ1-2, with TRBD1 matching over 9 bases. Trimming cost V 4 bases and J 6 bases; bases outside gene matches: 9. The CDR3 is made up of 15 amino acids. CDR1 is KGHSH, CDR2 LQKENI, per germline. The CDR3 spells CASSQQQGAGHGYTF. The CDR3 coding sequence is TGTGCCAGCTCACAACAACAGGGGGCCGGGCATGGCTACACCTTC.

The chain carries TRBV6-6 and TRBJ1-5, with D unresolved. With 6 bases removed from V and 9 bases from J, the gap between germline ends came to 12 bases. Looked up from germline, CDR1 is MNHNY and CDR2 is SVGAGI (reference sequence). CDR3 length: 12 residues. The CDR3 region is CASRRRNRPQHF. The DNA for the CDR3 is TGTGCCAGCAGACGACGTAACAGGCCCCAGCATTTT.

This chain connects TRBV7-9 to TRBJ1-1; 7 bases agree with TRBD1. The CDR3 extends over 13 amino acids. V lost 8 bases and J lost 5; bases outside the gene matches: 8. CDR1 and CDR2 (germline): SEHNR, FQNEAQ (reference sequence). This chain's CDR3 is CASSEGARTEAFF. The CDR3 DNA is TGTGCCAGCTCGGAGGGGGCGCGGACTGAAGCTTTCTTT. The full variable domain, with the rest looked up from reference TRBV7-9 and TRBJ1-1, is DTGVSQNPRHKITKRGQNVTFRCDPISEHNRLYWYRQTLGQGPEFLTYFQNEAQLEKSRLLSDRFSAERPKGSFSTLEIQRTEQGDSAMYLCASSEGARTEAFFGQGTRLTVV.

V usage is TRBV10-3 and J usage is TRBJ2-3; D is possibly TRBD1 or TRBD2 (6 bases each). The CDR3 loop spans 13 amino acids. Germline assignment: CDR1 ENHRY and CDR2 SYGVKD. V dropped 10 bases and J dropped 3 bases, with 14 bases sitting between them. The CDR3 DNA is TGTGCCAGCGGGACAATAGCAACAGATACGCAGTATTTT. Translation gives CASGTIATDTQYF.

This chain uses TRBV7-9 with TRBJ2-7, with D hard to call. CDR3 length: 17 residues. Trimming removed 5 bases from V and 2 bases from J, with 22 bases in between. Germline V gene lookup returns CDR1 SEHNR and CDR2 FQNEAQ (reference sequence). CDR3 in DNA: TGTGCCAGCAGCCCACACCTACTGAGCTTACCTACCTACGAGCAGTACTTC. It yields the protein CASSPHLLSLPTYEQYF.

The V gene is TRBV10-3, the J gene TRBJ2-1; 9 nucleotides match TRBD2. V dropped 8 bases and J dropped 8; count of bases not matched to a gene: 10. Germline lookup yields CDR1 ENHRY and CDR2 SYGVKD. This CDR3 is 14 amino acids long. DNA for the CDR3: TGTGCCATCCAGGGGCGGGAGGGCCTCGATGAGCAGTTCTTC. Protein product: CAIQGREGLDEQFF.

The chain links TRBV10-3 to TRBJ2-7; unclear D gene. The CDR3 sequence is 15 residues long. The germline gives CDR1 ENHRY, CDR2 SYGVKD. V lost 3 bases to trimming and J lost 0 bases, with 12 bases between them. The chain's CDR3 is CAISDAQTYSYEQYF. CDR3 bases: TGTGCCATCAGTGACGCCCAGACCTACTCCTACGAGCAGTACTTC.

The chain joins TRBV5-4 to TRBJ2-7; weak D call: TRBD1 (6 bases). Germline CDR1 SGHNT, CDR2 YYREEE (reference sequence). Trimming shortened V by 5 bases and J by 3 bases, and 21 bases separated the two germline ends. This CDR3 has 16 residues. CDR3 amino acids: CASSPRAGTNDYEQYF. CDR3 in DNA: TGTGCCAGCAGTCCTAGGGCCGGGACAAACGACTACGAGCAGTACTTC. The whole variable domain, remainder taken from reference TRBV5-4 and TRBJ2-7, is ETGVTQSPTHLIKTRGQQVTLRCSSQSGHNTVSWYQQALGQGPQFIFQYYREEENGRGNFPPRFSGLQFPNYSSELNVNALELDDSALYLCASSPRAGTNDYEQYFGPGTRLTVT.

The chain has TRBV7-9 and TRBJ1-1; 10 bases map to TRBD1. The CDR3 spans 16 residues. Germline loops: CDR1 SEHNR, CDR2 FQNEAQ (reference sequence). Unmatched junction bases numbered 8, after V lost 6 bases and J lost 1 base. The CDR3 bases are TGTGCCAGCAGGATATGGGGGACAGGGGCGAACACTGAAGCTTTCTTT. This gives the protein CASRIWGTGANTEAFF.

This rearrangement joins TRBV6-1 to TRBJ2-3; possibly TRBD2 for D (5 bases). The CDR3 runs to 14 residues. With 8 bases removed from V and 4 bases from J, the gap between germline ends came to 16 bases. Germline CDR1 MNHNS, CDR2 SASEGT. In DNA, the CDR3 is TGTGCCAGCCACCGGACTCAACCCGCAGATACGCAGTATTTT. Translating gives CASHRTQPADTQYF.